A single sample gave rise to the 22 T cell receptor beta chains below, sequenced in a study of PD-L1 blockade in urothelial cancer. Time point here: pretreatment peripheral blood. The method was immunoSEQ multiplex PCR; TCRdb's version includes in-frame clones alone and lacks a portion of them. The data show about 49,000 clones, approximately 85% seen once. Material: PBMCs, obtained around atezolizumab (anti-PD-L1) treatment. These receptors were collected from a man in his 70s with urothelial cancer.

Only one count was recorded for this clone. The chain couples TRBV6-1 to TRBJ2-7, with D maybe TRBD2 (6 bases). Germline values: CDR1 MNHNS, CDR2 SASEGT. V was clipped by 4 bases and J by 1 base, with 11 bases between them. The CDR3 spans 14 residues. This CDR3 is CASSGGDWSYEQYF. The CDR3 DNA follows: TGTGCCAGCAGTGGGGGGGACTGGTCCTACGAGCAGTACTTC.

The rearrangement links TRBV28 to TRBJ2-7; 7 bases match TRBD1. V lost 2 bases, J lost 2 bases, and 12 bases stayed unmatched. The CDR3 is made up of 17 amino acids. Germline values: CDR1 MDHEN, CDR2 SYDVKM. The CDR3, as DNA: TGTGCCAGCAGTTTACCCGGAGCCGGGACAGAGACCTACGAGCAGTACTTC. Protein product: CASSLPGAGTETYEQYF.

The rearrangement links TRBV25-1 to TRBJ2-1, with 11 positions matching TRBD2. J gave up 2 bases and V 3 bases, and 6 bases lay outside the gene matches. The CDR3 extends over 17 amino acids. Germline lookup yields CDR1 MGHDK and CDR2 SYGVNS. The CDR3, as DNA: TGTGCCAGCAGTGAGACTAGCGGGAAGGGGGCCTACAATGAGCAGTTCTTC. Protein product: CASSETSGKGAYNEQFF.

This sequence joins TRBV10-3 and TRBJ2-3; D is unclear. V lost 10 bases to trimming and J lost 5 bases, with 13 bases between them. The CDR3 totals 12 residues. Germline V gene lookup returns CDR1 ENHRY and CDR2 SYGVKD. CDR3 amino acids: CATGTTGDTQYF. CDR3 coding DNA: TGTGCCACCGGAACTACGGGAGATACGCAGTATTTT.

V is TRBV28 and J is TRBJ2-7; D uncertain. The V gene's germline CDR1 is MDHEN and CDR2 SYDVKM. The V and J ends lost 2 bases and 2 bases respectively, with 4 bases between them. This CDR3 region has 12 residues. CDR3 nucleotides: TGTGCCAGCAGTTTACAGGCCTACGAGCAGTACTTC. Amino acid sequence: CASSLQAYEQYF.

CDR3 bases: TGCGCCAGCAGCTTGTACCCGGGAGGAGGCACCGGGGAGCTGTTTTTT. This translates into CASSLYPGGGTGELFF. The rearrangement joins TRBV5-1 to TRBJ2-2; 7 bases agree with TRBD2. Per the germline V gene, CDR1 is SGHRS and CDR2 is YFSETQ. The V gene end was trimmed by 1 base and the J gene end by 4 bases; junction bases not matched to a gene: 7. The CDR3 spans 16 residues. The variable domain in full, with the rest retrieved from reference TRBV5-1 and TRBJ2-2, is KAGVTQTPRYLIKTRGQQVTLSCSPISGHRSVSWYQQTPGQGLQFLFEYFSETQRNKGNFPGRFSGRQFSNSRSEMNVSTLELGDSALYLCASSLYPGGGTGELFFGEGSRLTVL.

The chain links TRBV5-1 to TRBJ2-6; 10 nucleotides match TRBD1. Trimming at V came to 0 bases and at J to 0 bases, leaving 15 bases not matched to a gene. The CDR3 extends over 22 amino acids. CDR1 and CDR2 (germline): SGHRS, YFSETQ. CDR3 loop: CASSLVRGQGHSPLSGANVLTF. The CDR3, as DNA: TGCGCCAGCAGCTTGGTGAGGGGACAGGGGCATTCTCCCCTCTCTGGGGCCAACGTCCTGACTTTC.

This clone was seen only a few times. This chain connects TRBV5-6 to TRBJ2-7; D is ambiguous. The CDR3 has 13 amino acids. Germline V lookup: CDR1 SGHDT, CDR2 YYEEEE. V was pared by 3 bases and J by 0 bases, with 7 bases between. As DNA, the CDR3 is TGTGCCAGCAGCTCGTCTTACTCCTACGAGCAGTACTTC. The encoded protein is CASSSSYSYEQYF.

In its sample, this clone was seen once. The J gene is TRBJ2-3, the V gene TRBV4-1, with D unresolved. The V gene lost 1 base and the J gene lost 3 bases, with 8 bases spanning the gap. This CDR3 is built from 14 residues. The germline V gene encodes CDR1 MGHRA and CDR2 YSYEKL. The chain's CDR3 is CASSQAFRTDTQYF. CDR3 DNA: TGCGCCAGCAGCCAAGCGTTTCGGACAGATACGCAGTATTTT.

CDR3 DNA sequence: TGTGCCAGCAGCCCCAGGCAGGGGTCAAAGGAAAAACTGTTTTTT. Translated, it gives CASSPRQGSKEKLFF. J is TRBJ1-4 and V is TRBV28, with D tentatively TRBD1 (6 bases). Germline V lookup: CDR1 MDHEN, CDR2 SYDVKM. V was cut by 6 bases and J by 8 bases, with 19 bases left in between. The CDR3 loop spans 15 amino acids.

The chain is built from TRBV18 and TRBJ2-1, with 8 bases aligning to TRBD2. CDR1 KGHSH and CDR2 LQKENI come from the germline V gene. J lost 7 bases, V lost 3 bases, and 11 bases had no gene match. The CDR3 covers 16 residues. CDR3 nucleotide sequence: TGTGCCAGCTCACCGCCCCGACTAGCGCCTGTTAATGAGCAGTTCTTC. Its translation: CASSPPRLAPVNEQFF.

The chain joins TRBV7-2 to TRBJ2-7; 12 bases agree with TRBD2. J was trimmed by 3 bases and V by 5 bases; bases with no gene match: 8. The CDR3 consists of 16 residues. Germline V gene sequence: CDR1 SGHTA, CDR2 FQGNSA. The CDR3 DNA reads TGTGCCAGCAGCCCCGGACTAGCGGGGACTTTCTACGAGCAGTACTTC. Protein product: CASSPGLAGTFYEQYF. Full variable domain (missing parts from reference TRBV7-2 and TRBJ2-7): GAGVSQSPSNKVTEKGKDVELRCDPISGHTALYWYRQSLGQGLEFLIYFQGNSAPDKSGLPSDRFSAERTGGSVSTLTIQRTQQEDSAVYLCASSPGLAGTFYEQYFGPGTRLTVT.

V is TRBV7-3 and J is TRBJ2-7, with 8 bases identical to TRBD2. With V trimmed by 2 bases and J by 0 bases, 0 bases remained unmatched. Per germline, CDR1 SGHTA and CDR2 FQGTGA. CDR3 length: 14 residues. CDR3 region: CASSLAGGSYEQYF. CDR3 sequence (DNA): TGTGCCAGCAGCTTAGCGGGGGGCTCCTACGAGCAGTACTTC.

The chain combines TRBV6-5 with TRBJ1-2, with a tentative D call TRBD1 (6 bases). Trimming took off 6 bases at V and 1 base at J, with 9 bases between the two ends. Germline lookup yields CDR1 MNHEY and CDR2 SVGAGI. The CDR3 is 13 residues long. DNA for the CDR3: TGTGCCAGCAGGAGGGGGAGTAACTATGGCTACACCTTC. Protein product: CASRRGSNYGYTF.

This CDR3 is CASSLVATPGGYEQYF. The DNA of the CDR3 is TGCGCCAGCAGCTTGGTCGCGACCCCTGGAGGTTACGAGCAGTACTTC. The chain links TRBV5-1 to TRBJ2-7; tentatively, D is TRBD2 (5 bases). V lost 0 bases, J lost 4 bases, and 17 bases lay in between. Germline assignment: CDR1 SGHRS and CDR2 YFSETQ. The CDR3 is 16 residues long.

The chain uses TRBV28 and TRBJ2-2; TRBD1 matches at 8 bases. V shed 8 bases, J shed 7 bases, and the junction held 15 bases outside the gene matches. The CDR3 runs to 16 residues. Germline-derived CDR1 and CDR2 are MDHEN and SYDVKM. CDR3 residues: CASLHPGQGRNGELFF. The CDR3 nucleotides are TGTGCCAGCCTACATCCCGGACAGGGACGCAACGGGGAGCTGTTTTTT.

This sequence joins TRBV29-1 and TRBJ2-2; D gene uncertain. Deletions cut 1 base from V and 7 bases from J, with 10 bases between. Germline CDR1 is SQVTM and CDR2 is ANQGSEA. The CDR3 extends over 13 amino acids. The CDR3 region has the DNA TGCAGCGTTGAAGCCCCTGCGAGCGGGGAGCTGTTTTTT. Translating it yields CSVEAPASGELFF.

The chain has TRBV2 and TRBJ2-1; TRBD2 matches 9 bases. The CDR3 totals 19 residues. Germline CDR1 is SNHLY and CDR2 is FYNNEI. V shed 3 bases and J 0 bases; nucleotides not matched to a gene: 12. The CDR3 spells CASSEGLAYSRSSYNEQFF. As DNA, the CDR3 is TGTGCCAGCAGTGAGGGACTAGCTTACTCCCGAAGCTCCTACAATGAGCAGTTCTTC. The full variable domain, completed using reference TRBV2 and TRBJ2-1, is EPEVTQTPSHQVTQMGQEVILRCVPISNHLYFYWYRQILGQKVEFLVSFYNNEISEKSEIFDDQFSVERPDGSNFTLKIRSTKLEDSAMYFCASSEGLAYSRSSYNEQFFGPGTRLTVL.

The chain has TRBV20-1 and TRBJ2-3; D gene ambiguous. CDR1 and CDR2 (germline): DFQATT, SNEGSKA (reference sequence). The CDR3 spans 11 residues. The V gene lost 5 bases and the J gene lost 3 bases, with 6 bases spanning the gap. The CDR3: CSAETTDTQYF. The DNA for the CDR3 is TGCAGTGCTGAGACAACAGATACGCAGTATTTT.

The chain is built from TRBV2 and TRBJ2-2; 9 bases are a match to TRBD2. Germline CDR1 SNHLY, CDR2 FYNNEI. V lost 7 bases and J lost 3; bases outside the gene matches: 3. The CDR3 sequence is 14 residues long. The CDR3 sequence is CASKEREDTGELFF. As DNA, the CDR3 is TGTGCCAGCAAGGAGCGGGAGGACACCGGGGAGCTGTTTTTT.

This clone has a handful of counts. The J gene is TRBJ1-5, the V gene TRBV27; tentatively, D is TRBD1 (6 bases). V was trimmed by 6 bases and J by 4 bases, leaving 22 bases between them. From germline, CDR1 is MNHEY and CDR2 SMNVEV (reference sequence). The CDR3 is made up of 17 amino acids. The CDR3 reads CASSIMRGGGWNQPQHF. The CDR3, as DNA: TGTGCCAGCAGCATAATGCGGGGCGGGGGCTGGAATCAGCCCCAGCATTTT.

V and J are TRBV27 and TRBJ1-5; TRBD1 might be the D (5 bases). V was shortened by 6 bases and J by 4 bases, with 19 bases between the two germline ends. This CDR3 spans 16 amino acids. Germline CDR1 is MNHEY and CDR2 is SMNVEV (reference sequence). The chain's CDR3 is CASSPSGILPNQPQHF. CDR3 DNA: TGTGCCAGCAGCCCATCAGGGATCCTACCTAATCAGCCCCAGCATTTT.